What follows is one TCR beta chain and its context. The sample originates from a study of blood T cell repertoires in COVID-19. Study-wide background: Samples representing acute and convalescent COVID-19 were sourced from the United States, Italy and Spain.

The CDR3 extends over 15 amino acids. Trimming cost V 4 bases and J 0 bases; bases outside gene matches: 2. Germline assignment: CDR1 SGHKS and CDR2 YYEKEE (reference sequence). In the original processing: Reference gene primer amplification yielded estimated nucleated cell counts. Sequencing used immunoSEQ multiplex PCR; TCRdb keeps in-frame clones, though not all of them. The DNA was the basis for D and trimming; V, J and clone size are from that table. In the table there are tens of thousands of clones, more than 65% of which are singletons. This chain links TRBV5-5 with TRBJ1-3, with 9 bases lining up with TRBD1. The receptor's source is a human donor in a cohort sampled during active COVID-19. The sequenced sample was peripheral blood. The CDR3 is CASSGTGSSGNTIYF. In DNA form, the CDR3 reads TGTGCCAGCAGCGGGACAGGGAGCTCTGGAAACACCATATATTTT.